The 20 T cell receptor beta chains below all came from one sample that was sequenced in a study of T cell repertoires in cytomegalovirus infection. These TCRs' antigens remain unknown. TCRdb reprocessed the reads with MiXCR, giving one entry per CDR3 protein. The data show roughly 500,000 distinct CDR3 sequences, around 30% seen once. The sequencing here drew on cultured PBMCs, taken from culture after CMV antigen stimulation. All receptors derive from a human donor in good health (CMV status not recorded). Some clones in this sample may be carry-over from other donors' samples.

This clonotype was counted a few times. This rearrangement joins TRBV18 to TRBJ2-5, with 9 bases matching TRBD2. CDR3 size: 13 residues. Trimming removed 6 bases from V and 5 bases from J; junction bases left unmatched: 4. Per the germline V gene, CDR1 is KGHSH and CDR2 is LQKENI. CDR3 amino acids: CASSPGTSETQYF. CDR3 nucleotide sequence: TGTGCCAGCTCCCCCGGGACTAGCGAGACCCAGTACTTC.

The chain is built from TRBV7-2 and TRBJ2-3; 7 bases match TRBD2. The CDR3 extends over 17 amino acids. CDR1 and CDR2 from the germline V gene are SGHTA and FQGNSA. Trimming took 1 base from V and 6 from J; bases not matched to a gene: 13. The DNA for the CDR3 is TGTGCCAGCAGCTTAGGGGGGGGTGGCGGAACAAGGGATACGCAGTATTTT. It encodes CASSLGGGGGTRDTQYF.

This clonotype turned up a few times. J is TRBJ1-5 and V is TRBV10-3; D may be TRBD1 (5 bases). The CDR3 covers 13 residues. V was pared by 3 bases and J by 6 bases, with 9 bases between. The germline V gene has CDR1 ENHRY and CDR2 SYGVKD. CDR3 residues: CAISDREGQPQHF. In DNA, the CDR3 is TGTGCCATCAGTGACAGGGAGGGTCAGCCCCAGCATTTT.

CDR3 DNA: TGTGCCAGCAGCCAGGCCAGGGGGCCGGGGGAGCAGTACTTC. Translation: CASSQARGPGEQYF. The gene calls are TRBV3-1 and TRBJ2-7; TRBD1 agrees at 8 bases. The CDR3 has 14 residues. Germline V lookup: CDR1 LGHDT, CDR2 YNNKEL (reference sequence). The V gene end was trimmed by 3 bases and the J gene end by 7 bases; junction bases not matched to a gene: 8.

The V call is TRBV7-8, the J call TRBJ2-7, with 8 bases lining up with TRBD1. Unmatched junction bases numbered 8, after V lost 5 bases and J lost 5 bases. Germline CDR1 is SGHVS and CDR2 is FQNEAQ. CDR3 length equals 14 residues. CDR3 nucleotide sequence: TGTGCCAGCAGCGTGCACCGGACAGGGAACGAGCAGTACGTC. Protein: CASSVHRTGNEQYV.

The V and J genes are TRBV6-2 or TRBV6-3 and TRBJ1-1; TRBD1 might be the D (5 bases). Germline V lookup: CDR1 MNHEY, CDR2 SVGEGT. There are 17 residues in the CDR3. The V gene lost 6 bases and the J gene lost 3 bases, with 23 bases spanning the gap. CDR3 sequence (DNA): TGTGCCAGCAGGTACGTGGGTCGGAGACAGACGTACACTGAAGCTTTCTTT. Amino acids: CASRYVGRRQTYTEAFF.

This chain connects TRBV5-4 to TRBJ2-1; TRBD1 agrees at 8 bases. The CDR3 has 14 amino acids. Germline values: CDR1 SGHNT, CDR2 YYREEE (reference sequence). The ends lost 0 bases at V and 6 bases at J; junction bases unmatched: 2. For the CDR3, the DNA is TGTGCCAGCAGCTTGGGACAGGGGTTCAATGAGCAGTTCTTC. Translation gives CASSLGQGFNEQFF.

The chain couples TRBV20-1 to TRBJ1-2; unclear D gene. In germline, CDR1 is DFQATT, CDR2 SNEGSKA (reference sequence). The CDR3 is made up of 11 amino acids. Trimming took off 1 base at V and 8 bases at J, with 8 bases between the two ends. DNA of the CDR3: TGCAGTGCTAGAGGGATGGGAGGCTACACCTTC. It encodes CSARGMGGYTF.

The CDR3 is CASSLGPGNYGYTF. In DNA form, the CDR3 reads TGTGCCAGCAGCTTAGGGCCGGGAAACTATGGCTACACCTTC. The chain is built from TRBV7-2 and TRBJ1-2; the D is unclear. In germline, CDR1 is SGHTA, CDR2 FQGNSA. Trimming removed 1 base from V and 2 bases from J, with 8 bases in between. The CDR3 extends over 14 amino acids.

The V and J genes are TRBV7-9 and TRBJ2-3; no clear D. CDR1 and CDR2 (germline): SEHNR, FQNEAQ (reference sequence). The CDR3 spans 16 residues. Deletions cut 5 bases from V and 0 bases from J, with 15 bases between. CDR3 loop: CASSPPLWRSTDTQYF. The CDR3 coding sequence is TGTGCCAGCAGCCCACCCCTCTGGCGGAGCACAGATACGCAGTATTTT.

This clonotype has only a few counts. This chain connects TRBV5-1 to TRBJ2-2; 7 nucleotides agree with TRBD2. V lost 0 bases to trimming and J lost 3 bases; unmatched junction nucleotides: 5. CDR1 is SGHRS, CDR2 YFSETQ, per germline. This CDR3 has 16 residues. CDR3: CASSLVAGADTGELFF. The CDR3 DNA is TGCGCCAGCAGCTTGGTGGCGGGAGCGGACACCGGGGAGCTGTTTTTT.

V gene TRBV7-2 combines with J gene TRBJ2-1, with D perhaps matching TRBD2 (5 bases). CDR1 SGHTA and CDR2 FQGNSA come from the germline V gene. The CDR3 covers 15 residues. V lost 5 bases to trimming and J lost 1 base, with 12 bases between them. CDR3 nucleotides: TGTGCCAGCAGCAGGTGGGAGAAGTCCTACAATGAGCAGTTCTTC. Translated: CASSRWEKSYNEQFF.

Many counts were recorded for this clonotype. The rearrangement uses TRBV7-2 and TRBJ2-2; the D gene is possibly TRBD1 (6 bases). The CDR3 covers 15 residues. V dropped 5 bases and J dropped 5 bases, with 15 bases sitting between them. The germline V gene encodes CDR1 SGHTA and CDR2 FQGNSA. The chain's CDR3 is CASSARQGSTGELFF. The CDR3 nucleotides read TGTGCCAGCAGCGCTAGGCAGGGGTCGACCGGGGAGCTGTTTTTT.

This clonotype has just a few counts. The chain uses TRBV28 and TRBJ1-2; possibly TRBD1 for D (5 bases). Trimming removed 6 bases from V and 1 base from J, with 12 bases in between. In germline, CDR1 is MDHEN, CDR2 SYDVKM. This CDR3 has 14 residues. CDR3 in DNA: TGTGCCAGCAGCCCGGCGGGGCGTAACTATGGCTACACCTTC. As protein: CASSPAGRNYGYTF.

The chain uses TRBV11-3 and TRBJ2-1; 15 positions agree with TRBD2. Trimming at V came to 5 bases and at J to 2 bases, leaving 10 bases not matched to a gene. CDR1 and CDR2 (germline): SGHNT, YENEEA. The length of the CDR3 is 19 residues. CDR3 nucleotide sequence: TGTGCCAGCAGCACCAGTCCCGGGACTAGCGGGAGGACCTACAATGAGCAGTTCTTC. It encodes CASSTSPGTSGRTYNEQFF.

The chain is built from TRBV20-1 and TRBJ2-3; 7 bases line up with TRBD2. The CDR3 covers 14 residues. The germline CDR1 and CDR2 sequences are DFQATT and SNEGSKA (reference sequence). J gave up 4 bases and V 6 bases, and 10 bases lay outside the gene matches. The CDR3 is CSAPMPGRPDTQYF. The CDR3 DNA reads TGCAGTGCCCCCATGCCCGGGAGGCCAGATACGCAGTATTTT.

This clonotype was observed a handful of times. The chain links TRBV7-2 to TRBJ2-3, with 11 bases lining up with TRBD2. The V gene's germline CDR1 is SGHTA and CDR2 FQGNSA. This CDR3 comprises 15 residues. Trimming took 5 bases from V and 5 from J; bases not matched to a gene: 6. The CDR3 loop reads CASSISGRAGDTQYF. The CDR3 nucleotides read TGTGCCAGCAGCATTAGCGGGAGGGCTGGAGATACGCAGTATTTT.

The chain joins TRBV7-8 to TRBJ2-1; no clear D. The germline V and J ends were trimmed by 1 base and 2 bases, with 3 bases remaining between them. This CDR3 spans 13 amino acids. The V gene's germline CDR1 is SGHVS and CDR2 FQNEAQ. CDR3 residues: CASSLVPYNEQFF. Written as DNA, the CDR3 is TGTGCCAGCAGCTTAGTGCCCTACAATGAGCAGTTCTTC.

This chain links TRBV12-3 or TRBV12-4 with TRBJ1-3; D is undetermined. This CDR3 is 13 amino acids long. Trimming left V 6 bases short and J 7 bases short, with 13 bases between. The CDR3 is CASRAGRYNTIYF. The DNA of the CDR3 is TGTGCCAGCAGGGCGGGCCGCTACAACACCATATATTTT.

The chain couples TRBV28 to TRBJ1-5; tentatively, D is TRBD1 (5 bases). Trimming left V 6 bases short and J 3 bases short, with 15 bases between. The CDR3 sequence is 15 residues long. From germline, CDR1 is MDHEN and CDR2 SYDVKM. The DNA of the CDR3 is TGTGCCAGCAGCGCTAGACCGGGGGACAATCAGCCCCAGCATTTT. This codes for CASSARPGDNQPQHF.